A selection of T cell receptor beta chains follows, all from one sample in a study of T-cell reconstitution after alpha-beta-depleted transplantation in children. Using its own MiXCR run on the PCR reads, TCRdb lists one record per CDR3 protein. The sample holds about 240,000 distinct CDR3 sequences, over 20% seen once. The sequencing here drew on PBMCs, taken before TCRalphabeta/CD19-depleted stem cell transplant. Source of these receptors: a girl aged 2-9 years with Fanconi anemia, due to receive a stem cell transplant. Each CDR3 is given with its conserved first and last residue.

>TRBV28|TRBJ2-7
CASRPRGITYEQYF
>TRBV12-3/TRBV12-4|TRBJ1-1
CASSDRVGTEAFF
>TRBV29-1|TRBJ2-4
CSVEGVKNIQYF
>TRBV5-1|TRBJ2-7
CASRSRHYEQYF
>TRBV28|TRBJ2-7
CASGTGFNEQYF
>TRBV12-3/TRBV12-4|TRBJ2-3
CASRLLEWRDTQYF
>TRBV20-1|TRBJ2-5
CSARVGQGTGKATQYF
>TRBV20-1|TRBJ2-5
CSAKRSGIETQYF
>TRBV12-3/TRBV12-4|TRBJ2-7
CASRRDTYEQYF
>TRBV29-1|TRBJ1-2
CSVDVVGYGYTF
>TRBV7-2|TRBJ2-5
CASSLDAAAETQYF
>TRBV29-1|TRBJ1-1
CSVSKSNTEAFF
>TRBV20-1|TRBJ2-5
CSARHNQETQYF
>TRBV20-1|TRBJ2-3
CSARRDTQYF
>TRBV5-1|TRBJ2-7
CASSLGLAGGYEQYF
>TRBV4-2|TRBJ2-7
CASSSGLAGGYEQYF
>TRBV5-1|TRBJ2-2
CASSPDEGGELFF
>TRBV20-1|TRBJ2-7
CSAISGAPYEQYF
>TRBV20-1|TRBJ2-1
CSASFQPEQFF
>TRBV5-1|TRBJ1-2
CASSEGTGSSYGYTF
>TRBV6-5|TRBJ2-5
CASSFLAGRETQYF
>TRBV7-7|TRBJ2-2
CASSLGVHTTNTGELFF
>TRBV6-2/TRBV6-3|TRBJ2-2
CASSYSPSTGELFF
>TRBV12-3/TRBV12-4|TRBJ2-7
CASMGGGSYEQYF
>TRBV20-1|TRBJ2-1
CSARDQTQGDSYNEQFF
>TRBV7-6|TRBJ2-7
CASSFGTSGKRDEQYF
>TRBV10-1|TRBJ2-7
CVSSESGGVSYEQYF
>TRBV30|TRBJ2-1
CAWIAGIPNEQFF
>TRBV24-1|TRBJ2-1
CATSGLGWENEQFF
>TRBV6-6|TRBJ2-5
CASSYSRGGTQYF
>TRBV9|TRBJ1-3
CASSLTGFSGNTIYF
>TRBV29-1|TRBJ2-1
CSGAGRRQFF
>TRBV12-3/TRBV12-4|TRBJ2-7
CASSLALPYEQYF
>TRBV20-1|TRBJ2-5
CSAREGSGRVETQYF
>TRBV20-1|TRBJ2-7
CSVTTDSAYEQYF
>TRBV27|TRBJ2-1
CASSDEAGHLGNEQFF
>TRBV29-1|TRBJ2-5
CSVGDYQETQYF
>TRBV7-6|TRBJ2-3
CASSLGPQGRNTDTQYF
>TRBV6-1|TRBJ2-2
CASSEETVGLAGVVSGELFF
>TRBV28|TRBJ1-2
CASSPPDRVGIDGYTF
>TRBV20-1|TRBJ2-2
CSAPGQEVNTGELFF
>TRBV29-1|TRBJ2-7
CSGLAAYEQYF
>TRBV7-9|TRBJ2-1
CASSLHGNVGYNEQFF
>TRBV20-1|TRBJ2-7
CSVTRDLARMSSYEQYF
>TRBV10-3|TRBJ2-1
CAISPHVDADNEQFF
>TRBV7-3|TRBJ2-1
CASSFWDSSYNEQFF
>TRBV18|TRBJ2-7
CASSPPGQGEQYF
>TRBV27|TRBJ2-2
CASSSGGSVRTGELFF
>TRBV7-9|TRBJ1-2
CASRLLGQNYGYTF
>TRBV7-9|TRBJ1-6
CASSLRPGELHF
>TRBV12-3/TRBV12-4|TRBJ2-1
CASKASGIYEQFF
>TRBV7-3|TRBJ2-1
CASSLKPSGRADEQFF
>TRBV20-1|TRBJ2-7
CSAQQSAYEQYF
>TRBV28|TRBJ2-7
CASSTFPGQDSYEQYF
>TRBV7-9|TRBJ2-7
CASSLSSSGSGEQYF
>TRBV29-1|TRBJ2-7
CSVEGQNSYEQYF
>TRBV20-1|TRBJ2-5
CSISSGLQETQYF
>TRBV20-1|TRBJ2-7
CSASVGLPTYEQYF
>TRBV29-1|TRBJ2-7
CSVAASYEQYF
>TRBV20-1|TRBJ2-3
CSARDRRGLYFTDTQYF